In its sample, the clone carrying this T cell receptor (beta chain) was seen many times. The antigen is unknown. The diagnosis was founded upon clinical symptoms, serum thyroxine, TRAb, thyroid ultrasound and orbital computed tomography. These data originate in a study of Graves' ophthalmopathy and Graves' hyperthyroidism. Study context: Ophthalmopathy not arising within 18 months of follow-up defined hyperthyroidism as stable.

The length of the CDR3 is 14 residues. Germline CDR1 and CDR2: SQVTM and ANQGSEA. V was shortened by 7 bases and J by 5 bases, with 20 bases between the two germline ends. Investigators amplified TCR beta CDR3 regions from RNA transcripts. RT-PCR was first run with HTBI primers, then multiplex PCR in a second round. MiXCR, run by TCRdb on the multiplex PCR reads, gives a single entry per CDR3 protein. The sample consists of some 1.1 million distinct CDR3 sequences, approximately 35% of them appearing once. Regarding the study as a whole: The model's ophthalmopathy progression predictions had roughly 69% sensitivity and 72.22% specificity.

The chain has TRBV29-1 and TRBJ1-2; TRBD1 is a possible D gene (6 bases). The material sequenced was peripheral blood or thyroid tissue (not recorded which). This receptor was obtained from an adult man with Graves' hyperthyroidism. The CDR3 region is CSAEVLGAVYGYTF. The DNA of the CDR3 is TGCAGCGCTGAGGTGTTGGGGGCTGTTTATGGCTACACCTTC.